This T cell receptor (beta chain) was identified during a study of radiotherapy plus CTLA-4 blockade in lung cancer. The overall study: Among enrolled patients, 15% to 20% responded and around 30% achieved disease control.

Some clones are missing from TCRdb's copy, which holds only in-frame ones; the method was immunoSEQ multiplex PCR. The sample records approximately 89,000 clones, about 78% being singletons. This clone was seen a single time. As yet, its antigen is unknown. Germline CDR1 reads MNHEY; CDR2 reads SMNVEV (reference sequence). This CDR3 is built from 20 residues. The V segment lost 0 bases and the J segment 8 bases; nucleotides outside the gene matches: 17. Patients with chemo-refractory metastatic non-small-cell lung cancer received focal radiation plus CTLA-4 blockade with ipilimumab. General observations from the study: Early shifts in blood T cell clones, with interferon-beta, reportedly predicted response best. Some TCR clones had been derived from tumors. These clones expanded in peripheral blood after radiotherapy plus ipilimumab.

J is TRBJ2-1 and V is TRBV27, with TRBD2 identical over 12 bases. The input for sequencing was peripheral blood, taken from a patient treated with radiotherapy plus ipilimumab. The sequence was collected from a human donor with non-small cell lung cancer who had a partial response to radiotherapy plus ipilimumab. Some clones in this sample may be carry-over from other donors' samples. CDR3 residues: CASSLSNRFGLAGGPYEQFF. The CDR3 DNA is TGTGCCAGCAGTTTATCGAATCGCTTCGGGCTAGCGGGAGGGCCTTATGAGCAGTTCTTC.